This TCR beta chain was found in a study of T cells in Graves' hyperthyroidism and ophthalmopathy. For the study at large: Peripheral blood was drawn at first diagnosis, prior to all treatment. General study points: Most thyroid-expanded clonotypes above 0.001 were also found in blood.

This CDR3 is built from 16 residues. The V segment lost 7 bases and the J segment 0 bases; nucleotides outside the gene matches: 11. RNA transcripts yielded amplified TCR beta CDR3 regions. The HTBI primer set was used in a first-round RT-PCR of the TCR CDR3. TCRdb analysed the multiplex PCR reads with MiXCR anew, one entry per CDR3 protein. This table has under 650,000 distinct CDR3 sequences, 15% to 20% appearing once. Diagnoses rested on clinical symptoms, serum thyroxine and TRAb, thyroid ultrasound and orbital computed tomography. It was 8 to 10 ml of fresh peripheral blood that supplied the PBMCs. Many counts were recorded for this clonotype. Its target is unknown.

The sample was blood. This sequence was found in a woman aged 25 to 39 with Graves' hyperthyroidism. This sequence joins TRBV12-3 or TRBV12-4 and TRBJ1-1; TRBD1 matches 7 bases. The CDR3 DNA reads TGTGCCAGCACCCCGATTCACAGGGGCTTGAACACTGAAGCTTTCTTT. Translating it yields CASTPIHRGLNTEAFF.